The clone carrying this T cell receptor (beta chain) was counted between two and nine times. No antigen is known for it. One to two pinch biopsies were taken from the rectum during colonoscopy. Deletions cut 0 bases from V and 9 bases from J, with 9 bases between. The CDR3 extends over 13 amino acids. Looked up from germline, CDR1 is MNHEY and CDR2 is SVGAGI. Each sample received Survey-level depth of up to 500,000 reads. Generated by immunoSEQ multiplex PCR, the TCRdb table keeps only in-frame clones and is missing some. This table has about 16,000 clones, 80% appearing once. The source of the sample is a study of pediatric ulcerative colitis. Study results and limitations: Repertoires came from total lymphocyte DNA, not specific subsets. Rectal repertoires separated controls, mild-moderate and acute severe colitis. Two patients had blood samples with substantially reduced template counts.

Sequenced input: gut tissue. J is TRBJ2-1 and V is TRBV6-5; D not resolved. This TCR came from a boy between 10 and 17 years old who was a control in a study of pediatric ulcerative colitis. The CDR3 nucleotides read TGTGCCAGCAGTTACTCGTCCGGGCTTGAGCAGTTCTTC. Protein: CASSYSSGLEQFF.